This T cell receptor beta chain was recovered during a study of molecular identifiers for immune sequencing clone quantification. TCR libraries were built in bulk with a published protocol and specific TCR primers. A single record per CDR3 protein comes from TCRdb applying MiXCR to the PCR reads. The sample lists about half a million distinct CDR3 sequences; about a quarter were seen once. Sorted naive CD8 T cells were those defined as CD8+CD4-CCR7+CD45RA+. The CDR3 is 15 residues long. Germline V gives CDR1 SGHTA, CDR2 FQGTGA. V gave up 5 bases and J gave up 4 bases; unmatched junction bases: 3. This receptor was obtained from a human donor in good health. Some libraries in this study had Jurkat cell RNA spiked in. The V gene is TRBV7-3, the J gene TRBJ2-1, with TRBD2 matching 12 bases. Sequenced sample: naive CD8+ T cells from blood, with Jurkat cell RNA spiked in. The subset denotes: FACS-sorted CD8+CD4-CCR7+CD45RA+ naive T cells. Here the CDR3 DNA reads TGTGCCAGCAGCCGGACTAGCGGGAAATACAATGAGCAGTTCTTC. Encoded protein: CASSRTSGKYNEQFF. Looking up the rest from reference TRBV7-3 and TRBJ2-1 gives the full variable domain: GAGVSQTPSNKVTEKGKYVELRCDPISGHTALYWYRQSLGQGPEFLIYFQGTGAADDSGLPNDRFFAVRPEGSVSTLKIQRTERGDSAVYLCASSRTSGKYNEQFFGPGTRLTVL.